This T cell receptor (beta chain) was captured in a study of T cells expressing NK-cell markers. At the level of the study: Cells sorted as CD3+CD56+NKG2C+, CD3+CD56+NKG2C- and CD3+CD56-NKG2C+ T cells supplied the TCR beta repertoires. Study outcomes and limitations: A few donors showed these clonotypes also leading the CD3+CD56-NKG2C+ fraction.

TCRdb processed the 5' RACE reads again and assigns one entry to each CDR3 protein, with no DNA. The sample data list over 200,000 distinct CDR3 sequences. A remark on this clonotype: As yet, its antigen is unknown.

Germline V gene sequence: CDR1 SQVTM, CDR2 ANQGSEA. The CDR3 runs to 14 residues. This TCR was recovered from a young man in good health. The V and J genes are TRBV29-1 and TRBJ2-1; TCRdb's D call of TRBD2 is untestable without DNA. Material for sequencing was blood T cells: a sorted CD56 or NKG2C T cell subset, CD4+ or CD8+ T cells, or bulk PBMC T cells (not recorded which). The CDR3 sequence is CSVGRGSGNNEQFF.